This section outlines one TCR beta chain sequence together with its context. This sample is part of a study of blood T cell repertoires in COVID-19. In the study overall: Spain, Italy and the United States supplied samples that represented acute and convalescent COVID-19. The cDNA or gDNA used as material had been derived from T cells, B-cell-depleted T cells, or PBMCs.

Original methodology: It was from reference gene primer amplification that nucleated cell counts were estimated. Method: immunoSEQ multiplex PCR; TCRdb's copy keeps in-frame clones and lacks some. The V and J calls and the clone size are those of that table, but D and trimming were determined from the DNA. The sample yields more than 150,000 clones, 89% seen once. This CDR3 has 14 amino acids. V gave up 8 bases and J gave up 7 bases; unmatched junction bases: 11. The germline V gene has CDR1 MNHEY and CDR2 SVGAGI. The sequencing sample was made of peripheral blood. This clonotype was sampled from a man aged 35-49 years with acute or convalescent COVID-19. This chain joins TRBV6-5 and TRBJ2-1, with 7 bases that match TRBD2. CDR3 nucleotides: TGTGCCAGCCGCGGGACTACCGAAAGGAATGAGCAGTTCTTC. Amino acids: CASRGTTERNEQFF.